This TCR beta chain comes out of a study of T cells after yellow fever vaccination. Overall study context: Fractions of limited cellularity were prepared by means of SMART-Seq v4 Ultra Low Input.

The CDR3 length is 13 residues. V shed 1 base and J shed 1 base, with 7 bases lying between them. Per germline, CDR1 DFQATT and CDR2 SNEGSKA (reference sequence). This clonotype has ten or more counts. MiXCR was run by TCRdb on the 5' RACE reads, yielding one entry per CDR3 protein. This table holds 120,000 to 150,000 distinct CDR3 sequences, roughly 8% found once. The gene calls are TRBV20-1 and TRBJ1-1; D is ambiguous. The receptor's source is a man aged 30-40 years who received the YFV17D yellow fever vaccine. The starting material was CD4+ T cells sorted from PBMCs, obtained 5 days after the yellow fever booster vaccination. Here the CDR3 reads CSARVFRNTEAFF. The CDR3 coding sequence is TGCAGTGCTAGAGTATTTAGGAACACTGAAGCTTTCTTT.